The source of this TCR beta chain is a study of T cell responses to AZD1222 COVID-19 vaccine. Turning to the study itself: Second-dose intervals of approximately 4 or approximately 12 weeks were pooled.

The study, taken as a whole, reports: Spike as a whole was targeted by vaccine-associated CD4 TCRs, dominant at 160-218 and 743-854. Only after the peak T cell response were repertoires sampled. At baseline, seropositivity was found in only a handful of AZD1222 recipients.

Clones were sequenced by immunoSEQ multiplex PCR, and TCRdb holds only the in-frame ones, with some missing. The sample lists approximately 120,000 clones, roughly nine tenths occurring once. Of note for this clone: The antigen is unknown.

V was clipped by 2 bases and J by 4 bases, with 1 base between them. From germline, CDR1 is MNHEY and CDR2 SMNVEV (reference sequence). The CDR3 length is 11 residues. The receptor's source is an adult in good health. The chain links TRBV27 to TRBJ2-3; the D is unclear. The sequencing here drew on peripheral blood, taken on day 0 of AZD1222 vaccination. The CDR3 protein is CASSLADTQYF. The CDR3 DNA sequence: TGTGCCAGCAGTTTAGCAGATACGCAGTATTTT.